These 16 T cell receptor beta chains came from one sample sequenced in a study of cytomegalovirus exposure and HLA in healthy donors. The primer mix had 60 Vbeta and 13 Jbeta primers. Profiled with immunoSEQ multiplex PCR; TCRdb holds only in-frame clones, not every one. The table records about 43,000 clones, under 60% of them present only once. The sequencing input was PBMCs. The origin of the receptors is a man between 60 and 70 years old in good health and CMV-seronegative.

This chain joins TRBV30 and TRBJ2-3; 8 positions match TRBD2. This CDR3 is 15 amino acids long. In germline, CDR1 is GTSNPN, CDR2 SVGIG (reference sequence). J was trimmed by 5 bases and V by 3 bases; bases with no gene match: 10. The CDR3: CAWSSGTSRGDTQYF. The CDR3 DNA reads TGTGCCTGGAGCTCCGGGACTAGTCGGGGAGATACGCAGTATTTT.

The CDR3 is CSVETHPRDPTFTDTQYF. Here the CDR3 DNA reads TGCAGCGTTGAAACGCACCCCCGCGACCCGACTTTCACAGATACGCAGTATTTT. The chain has TRBV29-1 and TRBJ2-3, with D unclear. V lost 2 bases to trimming and J lost 2 bases, with 23 bases between them. Germline V gene sequence: CDR1 SQVTM, CDR2 ANQGSEA. CDR3 length: 18 amino acids.

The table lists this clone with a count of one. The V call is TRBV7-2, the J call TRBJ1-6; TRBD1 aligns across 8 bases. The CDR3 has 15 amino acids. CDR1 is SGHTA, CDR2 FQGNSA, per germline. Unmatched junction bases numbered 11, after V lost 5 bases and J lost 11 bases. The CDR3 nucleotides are TGTGCCAGCAGCCGCGAGGGACAGGCGTCCGCACCCCTCCACTTT. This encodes CASSREGQASAPLHF. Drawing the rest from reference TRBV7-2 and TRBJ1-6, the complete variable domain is GAGVSQSPSNKVTEKGKDVELRCDPISGHTALYWYRQSLGQGLEFLIYFQGNSAPDKSGLPSDRFSAERTGGSVSTLTIQRTQQEDSAVYLCASSREGQASAPLHFGNGTRLTVT.

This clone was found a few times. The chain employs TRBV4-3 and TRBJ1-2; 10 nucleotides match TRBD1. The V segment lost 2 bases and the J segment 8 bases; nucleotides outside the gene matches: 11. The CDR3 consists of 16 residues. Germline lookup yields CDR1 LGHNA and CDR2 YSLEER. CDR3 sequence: CASSQRDRGDLGGYTF. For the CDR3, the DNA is TGCGCCAGCAGCCAACGGGACAGGGGAGATCTAGGAGGCTACACCTTC.

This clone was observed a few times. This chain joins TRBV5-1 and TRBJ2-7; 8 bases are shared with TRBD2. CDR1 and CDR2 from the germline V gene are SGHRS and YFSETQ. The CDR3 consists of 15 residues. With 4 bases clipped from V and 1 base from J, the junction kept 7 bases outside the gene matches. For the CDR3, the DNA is TGCGCCAGCAGCGCGAGCGGGAGCAGGTCCTACGAGCAGTACTTC. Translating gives CASSASGSRSYEQYF.

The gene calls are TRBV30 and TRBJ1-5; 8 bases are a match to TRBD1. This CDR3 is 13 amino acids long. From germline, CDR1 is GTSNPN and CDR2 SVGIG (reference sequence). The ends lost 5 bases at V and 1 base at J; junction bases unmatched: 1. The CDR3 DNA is TGTGCCTGGGGACAGGGCAGCAATCAGCCCCAGCATTTT. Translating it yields CAWGQGSNQPQHF.

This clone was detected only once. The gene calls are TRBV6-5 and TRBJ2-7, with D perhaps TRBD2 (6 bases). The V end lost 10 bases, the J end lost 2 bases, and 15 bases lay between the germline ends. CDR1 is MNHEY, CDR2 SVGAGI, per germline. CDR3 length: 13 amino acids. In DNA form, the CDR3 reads TGTGCCACCGCAATGCGGGGAGCCTACGAGCAGTACTTC. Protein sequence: CATAMRGAYEQYF.

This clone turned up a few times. CDR3 loop: CASRRTGAYGYTF. CDR3 coding DNA: TGTGCCAGCAGACGGACAGGGGCGTATGGCTACACCTTC. The V and J genes are TRBV28 and TRBJ1-2, with 9 bases identical to TRBD1. Germline V lookup: CDR1 MDHEN, CDR2 SYDVKM. The J segment lost 5 bases and the V segment lost 6 bases, leaving 4 bases of the junction unmatched. The CDR3 is 13 residues long.

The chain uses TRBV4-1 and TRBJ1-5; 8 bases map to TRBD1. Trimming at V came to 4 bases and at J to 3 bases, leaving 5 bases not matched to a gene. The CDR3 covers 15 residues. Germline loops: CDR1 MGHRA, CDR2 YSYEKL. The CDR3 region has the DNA TGCGCCAGCAGCCGACTACAGGGGGACAATCAGCCCCAGCATTTT. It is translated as CASSRLQGDNQPQHF.

This CDR3 reads CASSVERGITEAFF. The CDR3 coding sequence is TGTGCCAGCAGTGTTGAAAGGGGCATCACTGAAGCTTTCTTT. The chain links TRBV6-1 to TRBJ1-1; possible D gene TRBD1, 5 bases. The CDR3 is 14 amino acids. The V end was cut by 4 bases, the J end by 4 bases, with 13 bases between. The germline V gene encodes CDR1 MNHNS and CDR2 SASEGT.

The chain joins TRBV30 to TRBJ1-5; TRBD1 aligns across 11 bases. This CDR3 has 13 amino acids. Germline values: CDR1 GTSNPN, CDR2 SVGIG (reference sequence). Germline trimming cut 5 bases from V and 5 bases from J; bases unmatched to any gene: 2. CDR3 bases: TGTGCCTGGGGGGGACAGGGGGATCAGCCCCAGCATTTT. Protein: CAWGGQGDQPQHF. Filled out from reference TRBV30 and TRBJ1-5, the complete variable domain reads SQTIHQWPATLVQPVGSPLSLECTVEGTSNPNLYWYRQAAGRGLQLLFYSVGIGQISSEVPQNLSASRPQDRQFILSSKKLLLSDSGFYLCAWGGQGDQPQHFGDGTRLSIL.

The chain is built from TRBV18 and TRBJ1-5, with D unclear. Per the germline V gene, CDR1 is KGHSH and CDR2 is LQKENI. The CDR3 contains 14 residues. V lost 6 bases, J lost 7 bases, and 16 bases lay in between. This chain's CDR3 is CASSQSGFRQPQHF. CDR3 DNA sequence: TGTGCCAGCTCCCAGTCGGGGTTTCGGCAGCCCCAGCATTTT.

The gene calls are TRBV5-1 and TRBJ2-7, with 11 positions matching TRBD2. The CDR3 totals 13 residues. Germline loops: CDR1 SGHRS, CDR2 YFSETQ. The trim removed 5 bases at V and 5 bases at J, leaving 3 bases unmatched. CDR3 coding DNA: TGCGCCAGCAGACTAGCGGGAGTCGACGAGCAGTACTTC. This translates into CASRLAGVDEQYF.

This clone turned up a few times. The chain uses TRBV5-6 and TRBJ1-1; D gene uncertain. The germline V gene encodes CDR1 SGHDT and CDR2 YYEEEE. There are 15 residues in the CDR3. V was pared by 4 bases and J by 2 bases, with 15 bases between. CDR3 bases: TGTGCCAGCAGCCATTATACTACGGTAAACACTGAAGCTTTCTTT. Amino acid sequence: CASSHYTTVNTEAFF.

Here the CDR3 DNA reads TGTGCCAGCAGTTCACAGGGGCACTCCTACGAGCAGTACTTC. Translated, it gives CASSSQGHSYEQYF. The genes are TRBV2 and TRBJ2-7; TRBD1 matches 7 bases. Germline values: CDR1 SNHLY, CDR2 FYNNEI. The length of the CDR3 is 14 residues. The ends lost 5 bases at V and 0 bases at J; junction bases unmatched: 4.

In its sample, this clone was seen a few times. The CDR3: CASSVGNRANEKLFF. In DNA, the CDR3 is TGTGCCAGCAGCGTAGGTAACAGGGCTAATGAAAAACTGTTTTTT. This chain uses TRBV9 with TRBJ1-4, with D possibly matching TRBD1 (6 bases). The CDR3 is made up of 15 amino acids. V dropped 0 bases and J dropped 3 bases, with 9 bases sitting between them. In germline, CDR1 is SGDLS, CDR2 YYNGEE. Complete variable domain (other parts from reference TRBV9 and TRBJ1-4): DSGVTQTPKHLITATGQRVTLRCSPRSGDLSVYWYQQSLDQGLQFLIQYYNGEERAKGNILERFSAQQFPDLHSELNLSSLELGDSALYFCASSVGNRANEKLFFGSGTQLSVL.